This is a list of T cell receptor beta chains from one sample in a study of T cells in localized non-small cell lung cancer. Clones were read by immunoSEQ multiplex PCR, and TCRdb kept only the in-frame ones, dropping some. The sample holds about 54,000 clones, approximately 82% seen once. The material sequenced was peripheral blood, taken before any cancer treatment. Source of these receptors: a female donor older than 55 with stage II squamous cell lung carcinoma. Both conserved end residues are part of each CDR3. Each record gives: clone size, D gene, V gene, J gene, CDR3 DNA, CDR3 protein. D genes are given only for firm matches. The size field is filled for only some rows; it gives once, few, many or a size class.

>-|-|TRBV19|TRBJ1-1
TGTGCCAGTAGTATGGTTGAGGTTTCTGAAGCTTTCTTT
CASSMVEVSEAFF
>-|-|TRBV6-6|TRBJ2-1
TGTGCCAGCAGTCCAACCCCGGGGACTTCCTACAATGAGCAGTTCTTC
CASSPTPGTSYNEQFF
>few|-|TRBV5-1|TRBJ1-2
TGCGCCAGCAGCTTGGCTGGTAGGAACAACTATGGCTACACCTTC
CASSLAGRNNYGYTF
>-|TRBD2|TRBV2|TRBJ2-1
TGTGCCAGCAGTGAGGGCCTAGCGGGGCCGAATGAGCAGTTCTTC
CASSEGLAGPNEQFF
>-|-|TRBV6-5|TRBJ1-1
TGTGCCAGCAGCCGTGTTGGGCGGCTCAACACTGAAGCTTTCTTT
CASSRVGRLNTEAFF
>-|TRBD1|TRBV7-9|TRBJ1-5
TGTGCCAGCAGCTTAGGGGACAGGGGCTATCAGCCCCAGCATTTT
CASSLGDRGYQPQHF
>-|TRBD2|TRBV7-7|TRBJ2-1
TGTGCCAGCAGCCTCACTAGCGGGGCGAATCGGGAGCAGTTCTTC
CASSLTSGANREQFF
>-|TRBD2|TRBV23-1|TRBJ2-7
TGCGCCAGCAGTCAGGACCCGCGGGGAGGGAAGAACGAGCAGTACTTC
CASSQDPRGGKNEQYF
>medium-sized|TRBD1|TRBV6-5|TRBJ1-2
TGTGCCAGCAGTTACTTTGGGACAGGGAACGGTGGCTACACCTTC
CASSYFGTGNGGYTF
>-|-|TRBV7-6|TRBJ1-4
TGTGCCAGCAGCTACCCACAGGGTCTAAGGGAAAAACTGTTTTTT
CASSYPQGLREKLFF
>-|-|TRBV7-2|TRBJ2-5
TGTGCCAGCAGCTTAGCTGGGGGGGCCGGTGGAGAGACCCAGTACTTC
CASSLAGGAGGETQYF
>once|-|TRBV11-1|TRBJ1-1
TGTGCCAGCAGCTTAAAGGGTCTCGGGGGGGCAAGCACTGAAGCTTTCTTT
CASSLKGLGGASTEAFF
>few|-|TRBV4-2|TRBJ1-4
TGTGCCAGCAGCCAAGCGGGGCTTGCAACTAATGAAAAACTGTTTTTT
CASSQAGLATNEKLFF
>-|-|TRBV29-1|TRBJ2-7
TGCAGCGTTGAGGGGCCGGGAGCTACCTCCGGCTACGAGCAGTACTTC
CSVEGPGATSGYEQYF
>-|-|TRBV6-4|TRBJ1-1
TGTGCCAGCAGTACCCGGACAGTGAACACTGAAGCTTTCTTT
CASSTRTVNTEAFF
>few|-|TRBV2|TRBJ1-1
TGTGCCAGCGGCCTTAGGAACACTGAAGCTTTCTTT
CASGLRNTEAFF
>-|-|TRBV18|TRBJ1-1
TGTGCCAGCTCACCACAGGGCCCGCGGACTGAAGCTTTCTTT
CASSPQGPRTEAFF
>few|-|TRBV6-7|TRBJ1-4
TGTGCCAGCAGTCCCCCCGGCCAGGGGAATGAAAAACTGTTTTTT
CASSPPGQGNEKLFF
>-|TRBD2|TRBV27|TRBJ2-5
TGTGCCAGCAGTTTAAGGGGTACTAGCGGAGAGACCCAGTACTTC
CASSLRGTSGETQYF
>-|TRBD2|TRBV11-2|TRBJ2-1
TGTGCCAGCAGCTTAGCGGGGGGGGTAGGTAATGAGCAGTTCTTC
CASSLAGGVGNEQFF
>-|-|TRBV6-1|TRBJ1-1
TGTGCCAGCAGTGCTCGACCCCGCACTGAAGCTTTCTTT
CASSARPRTEAFF
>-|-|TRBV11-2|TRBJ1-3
TGTGCCAGCAGCTTAGAGACGGCCCACGGAAACACCATATATTTT
CASSLETAHGNTIYF
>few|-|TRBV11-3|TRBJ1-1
TGTGCCAGCAGCTTAGGTGCAGGCAACACTGAAGCTTTCTTT
CASSLGAGNTEAFF
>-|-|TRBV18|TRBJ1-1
TGTGCCAGCTTTGCAGGGGCGGGCACTGAAGCTTTCTTT
CASFAGAGTEAFF
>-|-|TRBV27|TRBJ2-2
TGTGCCAGCAGTTTAAACCAGGGGATTACCGGGGAGCTGTTTTTT
CASSLNQGITGELFF